The next 9 T cell receptor beta chains were all read from a single sample in a study of blood T cells in healthy people across ages. The authors ran a second PCR of roughly 7 to 11 cycles using a sample-barcoded 5' primer and a J-beta primer mix. Each CDR3 protein is one row after TCRdb ran MiXCR on the 5' RACE reads. Of 1,800,000 or so distinct CDR3 sequences listed, about two fifths are singletons. Sequenced: blood. The receptors were gathered from a human donor in good health.

This clonotype has at least ten counts. V is TRBV29-1 and J is TRBJ2-7, with no clear D. The ends were cut back, 1 base at V and 2 bases at J, with 3 bases in the middle. Germline lookup yields CDR1 SQVTM and CDR2 ANQGSEA. The CDR3 contains 11 residues. CDR3 residues: CSVEGPYEQYF. Written as DNA, the CDR3 is TGCAGCGTTGAAGGGCCCTACGAGCAGTACTTC.

Note on this clonotype: With a much larger clone just one base away, this may be a read error. This chain links TRBV7-2 with TRBJ1-6; D gene ambiguous. The CDR3 runs 14 residues. V shed 3 bases and J shed 10 bases, with 13 bases lying between them. The V gene's germline CDR1 is SGHTA and CDR2 FQGNSA. The CDR3 loop reads CASSLNWVYSPLHF. In nucleotides, the CDR3 is TGTGCCAGCAGCTTGAATTGGGTCTACTCACCCCTCCACTTT. Full variable domain (missing parts from reference TRBV7-2 and TRBJ1-6): GAGVSQSPSNKVTEKGKDVELRCDPISGHTALYWYRQSLGQGLEFLIYFQGNSAPDKSGLPSDRFSAERTGGSVSTLTIQRTQQEDSAVYLCASSLNWVYSPLHFGNGTRLTVT.

The genes are TRBV7-2 and TRBJ2-5; D remains ambiguous. The CDR3 extends over 16 amino acids. V gave up 5 bases and J gave up 5 bases, with 21 bases separating them. The V gene's germline CDR1 is SGHTA and CDR2 FQGNSA. This CDR3 is CASSPNLTAPGETQYF. In DNA, the CDR3 is TGTGCCAGCAGCCCTAACCTTACCGCCCCTGGGGAGACCCAGTACTTC.

Of note for this clonotype: A read error may produce the germline difference seen at one junction end. This chain uses TRBV7-2 with TRBJ1-4; a possible D gene is TRBD1 (6 bases). The germline gives CDR1 SGHTA, CDR2 FQGNSA. The CDR3 loop spans 14 amino acids. CDR3: CSSSLQGTNEKLFF. The CDR3 nucleotides are TGTTCCAGCAGCCTACAGGGTACAAATGAAAAACTGTTTTTT.

This clonotype came up a few times. The rearrangement uses TRBV29-1 and TRBJ2-2; possibly TRBD1 or TRBD2 for D (5 bases each). The germline V gene encodes CDR1 SQVTM and CDR2 ANQGSEA. This CDR3 spans 15 amino acids. V shed 5 bases and J shed 7 bases, with 20 bases lying between them. CDR3 nucleotides: TGCAGCGTTCTCGTCGTGGGGGTGGGGGTCGGGGAGCTGTTTTTT. This encodes CSVLVVGVGVGELFF.

The chain links TRBV20-1 to TRBJ2-5; D might be TRBD2 (5 bases). CDR1 DFQATT and CDR2 SNEGSKA come from the germline V gene (reference sequence). The length of the CDR3 is 13 residues. Trimming removed 6 bases from V and 2 bases from J, with 13 bases in between. CDR3 amino acids: CSAPTRVQETQYF. CDR3 nucleotide sequence: TGCAGTGCGCCCACTAGGGTACAAGAGACCCAGTACTTC.

The sample holds one count of this clonotype. The V and J genes are TRBV13 and TRBJ2-7, with D unclear. This CDR3 has 14 residues. The V and J ends lost 5 bases and 3 bases respectively, with 14 bases between them. Germline CDR1 PRHDT, CDR2 FYEKMQ (reference sequence). CDR3 sequence: CASSTRSVGYEQYF. The CDR3 nucleotides are TGTGCCAGCAGCACACGTTCCGTCGGCTACGAGCAGTACTTC.

This clonotype came up a few times. The chain combines TRBV27 with TRBJ2-5, with D hard to call. Per germline, CDR1 MNHEY and CDR2 SMNVEV (reference sequence). CDR3 size: 13 residues. The ends were cut back, 6 bases at V and 12 bases at J, with 20 bases in the middle. CDR3 bases: TGTGCCAGCAGCCTTATCCCTCCCCTGGTTGAGTACTTC. This gives the protein CASSLIPPLVEYF.

This clonotype was observed a handful of times. The V call is TRBV6-2 or TRBV6-3, the J call TRBJ2-6; possibly TRBD1 or TRBD2 for D (5 bases each). CDR3 length: 14 amino acids. V lost 6 bases and J lost 3, with 9 bases in between. From germline, CDR1 is MNHEY and CDR2 SVGEGT. The chain's CDR3 is CASRLGVGANVLTF. The CDR3 nucleotides read TGTGCCAGCAGACTAGGGGTTGGGGCCAACGTCCTGACTTTC.